This T cell receptor beta chain is from a study of beta chain features in type 1 diabetes. Findings and caveats of the study: Significant though moderate, a shortening of TCRB CDR3s appeared in all four CD4+ subsets of Type 1 diabetes patients.

With regard to this clone: The antigen is not known.

The CDR3 consists of 13 residues. Germline CDR1 reads MNHEY; CDR2 reads SVGAGI. Trimming stripped 4 bases from V and 6 bases from J, with 12 bases between. Isolated RNA was reverse transcribed in full, so expressed TCRB transcripts were sequenced. Clones were sequenced by immunoSEQ multiplex PCR, and TCRdb holds only the in-frame ones, with some missing. The table lists 25,000 to 30,000 clones, roughly 50% of them singletons. The chain carries TRBV6-5 and TRBJ1-2; unclear D gene. The sequenced sample was stem cell memory CD4+ T cells from blood. The TCR was taken from a man in his thirties or forties with type 1 diabetes. CDR3 nucleotides: TGTGCCAGCAGTTCCCCCCGGGGTGATGGCTACACCTTC. It encodes CASSSPRGDGYTF.